Following are 3 T cell receptor beta chains from one sample sequenced in a study of T cell responses to AZD1222 COVID-19 vaccine. Method: immunoSEQ multiplex PCR; TCRdb's copy keeps in-frame clones and lacks some. The data show around 190,000 clones, around 94% seen once. The source was peripheral blood, collected 28 days after the second AZD1222 dose. The receptors stem from an adult who received the AZD1222 COVID-19 vaccine.

The chain joins TRBV5-6 to TRBJ2-4, with a weak D call TRBD2 (6 bases). V lost 2 bases, J lost 8 bases, and 17 bases lay in between. The V gene's germline CDR1 is SGHDT and CDR2 YYEEEE. The CDR3 covers 15 residues. The CDR3 DNA reads TGTGCCAGCAGCTTTCAGGGACTCAGGGTAGACATTCAGTACTTC. Protein sequence: CASSFQGLRVDIQYF.

The J gene is TRBJ2-7, the V gene TRBV6-6; TRBD2 is a possible D gene (5 bases). The CDR3 sequence is 12 residues long. Germline CDR1 and CDR2: MNHNY and SVGAGI (reference sequence). Trimming cost V 7 bases and J 5 bases, with 12 bases left between them. The CDR3 region has the DNA TGTGCCAGCAATCTTCGGGGTAACGAGCAGTACTTC. The encoded protein is CASNLRGNEQYF.

V is TRBV20-1 and J is TRBJ1-1, with 7 bases aligning to TRBD1. The ends lost 3 bases at V and 1 base at J; junction bases unmatched: 11. Germline V CDR1 and CDR2: DFQATT, SNEGSKA (reference sequence). CDR3 size: 16 residues. In DNA, the CDR3 is TGCAGTGCTAGTCCCGGGACAGAGCACGGGAACACTGAAGCTTTCTTT. This translates into CSASPGTEHGNTEAFF.